This TCR beta chain was identified in a study of T cell clonotyping in hematopoietic cell transplantation. Per germline, CDR1 SGHTA and CDR2 FQGNSA. The CDR3 is made up of 16 amino acids. With V trimmed by 2 bases and J by 2 bases, 2 bases remained unmatched. About this clone: Its matching antigen is unknown.

The time point denotes: recipient sample about 28 days before transplant, after cytoreduction. Clones were sequenced by immunoSEQ multiplex PCR, and TCRdb holds only the in-frame ones, with some missing. The sample has tens of thousands of clones, around 96% seen once. Broader study findings: CD4 and CD8 repertoire contributions could not be separated without sorting.

This sequence originates from a woman between 45 and 60 years old with acute myeloid leukemia. Some clones in this sample may be carry-over from other donors' samples. The genes are TRBV7-2 and TRBJ2-6; 8 nucleotides line up with TRBD1. The specimen comprised peripheral blood mononuclear cells, sampled before stem cell transplant. The CDR3 region is CASSLKTGAGANVLTF. In DNA form, the CDR3 reads TGTGCCAGCAGCTTAAAGACAGGGGCTGGGGCCAACGTCCTGACTTTC. Based on the CDR3 plus reference TRBV7-2 and TRBJ2-6, the full variable domain is GAGVSQSPSNKVTEKGKDVELRCDPISGHTALYWYRQSLGQGLEFLIYFQGNSAPDKSGLPSDRFSAERTGGSVSTLTIQRTQQEDSAVYLCASSLKTGAGANVLTFGAGSRLTVL.